Reported below is one T cell receptor beta chain. What this receptor recognizes is not known. Per-base qualities were not stored, and no clone one base away is much larger. This sample stems from a study of blood T cell repertoires in COVID-19 (TCRdb year 2020). Describing the broader study: Samples from collaborators originated in the United States, Italy and Spain and spanned both the acute and convalescent phases of COVID-19. The repertoires were released in a freely available public database meant as a resource for research on the immune response to SARS-CoV-2. The sample metadata nearly always contained a de-identified subject ID, COVID-19 status, age in years and sex. Where available, HLA class I and class II types were taken from metadata supplied by the sample provider and were not determined by assay-based typing. The material from the prospective study consisted of cDNA or gDNA derived from T cells, B-cell-depleted T cells, or PBMCs. Subjects who had been exposed to COVID-19, were actively infected with it, or had recovered from it provided the deeply sampled blood TCRbeta repertoires that made up the dataset. The samples were drawn from two sources: the first 160 participants of the ongoing ImmuneRACE study, and 1,254 subjects contributed by 6 global collaborators. General conclusions and limits of the study: The amount of clinical and demographic metadata varied by source and participant and was provided uncurated.

TCRbeta CDR3 regions were amplified from genomic DNA by means of the immunoSEQ Assay, a bias-controlled multiplex PCR. Per the source publication's procedure: Nucleated cell counts per sample were estimated from amplification of reference gene primers within the assay. To quantify the absolute abundance of each unique TCRbeta CDR3 rearrangement, sequence reads were collapsed and filtered. For each sample, productive Simpson clonality was calculated as the square root of Simpson's diversity index across productive rearrangements. TCRdb took this table from immuneACCESS and kept in-frame rearrangements with V and J called. Such tables lack part of the clones; where checked against another copy, unresolved V genes explain under half of the gap, and the rest is unexplained. Clonal size and the V and J genes are those of that table, whereas D and trimming came from the DNA. The sample yields some 180,000 clones; over 80% were counted once. The ten biggest clones cover under 4% of the sample.

Participants in the prospective study were enrolled through a virtual design, were aged roughly 18 to 100 years, and lived in fewer than 30 United States geographic areas. In the prospective study, participants were assigned to cohorts based on the clinical history participants reported in a screening survey and a study questionnaire. Exposed participants had been in contact, within 2 weeks of entering the study, with a person who had a PCR-confirmed or clinician-diagnosed case of COVID-19. In the prospective study, mobile phlebotomists collected whole blood, serum and a nasopharyngeal or oropharyngeal swab from each participant. Prospective study participants could optionally give additional blood draws and questionnaires over a roughly 2-month period. Before DNA extraction, prospective study blood samples were shipped either frozen or at room temperature. V and J lose 2 bases and 2 bases, and a span of 11 bases separates them. Reading from cysteine to phenylalanine, the CDR3 counts 14 amino acids. Here the CDR3 DNA is all that survives: 42 bases in frame from base 1. From a lookup of the germline V gene (reference sequence), CDR1 and CDR2 are SGHNT and YYREEE.

The sequence is built from TRBV5-4 and TRBJ2-7; TRBD1 is a weak D gene call, 6 bases matching. This receptor was identified in a woman in her twenties or thirties who had been exposed to COVID-19. Sequences were obtained from PBMCs or T cells enriched from blood (not recorded which). The nucleotides read TGTGCCAGCAGCTTACAGGGAATGACCTACGAGCAGTACTTC. This codes for CASSLQGMTYEQYF.